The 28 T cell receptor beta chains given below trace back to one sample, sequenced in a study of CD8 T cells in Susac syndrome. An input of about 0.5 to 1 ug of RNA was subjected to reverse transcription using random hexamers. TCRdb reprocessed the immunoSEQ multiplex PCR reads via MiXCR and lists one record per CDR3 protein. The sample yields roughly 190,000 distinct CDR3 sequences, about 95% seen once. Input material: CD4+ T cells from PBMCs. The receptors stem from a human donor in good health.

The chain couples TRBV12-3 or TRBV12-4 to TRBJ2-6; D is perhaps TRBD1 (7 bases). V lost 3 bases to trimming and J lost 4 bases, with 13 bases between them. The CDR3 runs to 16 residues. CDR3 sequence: CASSFNRGGGANVLTF. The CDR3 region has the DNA TGTGCCAGCAGTTTCAACAGGGGAGGAGGGGCCAACGTCCTGACTTTC.

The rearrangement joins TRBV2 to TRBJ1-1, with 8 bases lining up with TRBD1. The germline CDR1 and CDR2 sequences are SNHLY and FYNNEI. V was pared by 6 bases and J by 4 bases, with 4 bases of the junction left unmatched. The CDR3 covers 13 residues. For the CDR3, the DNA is TGTGCCAGCAGGACAGGGGTCGGCACTGAAGCTTTCTTT. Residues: CASRTGVGTEAFF.

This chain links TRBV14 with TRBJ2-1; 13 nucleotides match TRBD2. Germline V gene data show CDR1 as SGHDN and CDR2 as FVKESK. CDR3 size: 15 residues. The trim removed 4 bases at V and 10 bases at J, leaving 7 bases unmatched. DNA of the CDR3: TGTGCCAGCAGCCTTGGACTAGCGGGAGTGGAGGAGCAGTTCTTC. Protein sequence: CASSLGLAGVEEQFF. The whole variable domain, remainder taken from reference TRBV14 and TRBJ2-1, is EAGVTQFPSHSVIEKGQTVTLRCDPISGHDNLYWYRRVMGKEIKFLLHFVKESKQDESGMPNNRFLAERTGGTYSTLKVQPAELEDSGVYFCASSLGLAGVEEQFFGPGTRLTVL.

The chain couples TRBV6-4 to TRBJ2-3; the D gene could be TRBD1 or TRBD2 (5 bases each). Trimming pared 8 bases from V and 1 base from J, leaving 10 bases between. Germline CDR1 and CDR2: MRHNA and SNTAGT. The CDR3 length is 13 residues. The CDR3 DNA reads TGTGCCAGCGGCCGGGACGGCACAGATACGCAGTATTTT. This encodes CASGRDGTDTQYF.

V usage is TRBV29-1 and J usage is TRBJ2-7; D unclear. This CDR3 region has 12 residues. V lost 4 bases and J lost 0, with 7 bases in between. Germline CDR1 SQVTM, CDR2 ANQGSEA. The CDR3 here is CSVGVPSYEQYF. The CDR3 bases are TGCAGCGTTGGGGTCCCCTCCTACGAGCAGTACTTC.

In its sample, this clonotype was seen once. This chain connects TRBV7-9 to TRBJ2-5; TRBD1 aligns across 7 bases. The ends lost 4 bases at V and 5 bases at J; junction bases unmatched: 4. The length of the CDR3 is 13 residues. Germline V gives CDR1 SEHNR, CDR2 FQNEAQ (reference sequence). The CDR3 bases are TGTGCCAGCAGCTCGACAGGGATCGAGACCCAGTACTTC. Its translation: CASSSTGIETQYF. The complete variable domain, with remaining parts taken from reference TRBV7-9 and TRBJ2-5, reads DTGVSQNPRHKITKRGQNVTFRCDPISEHNRLYWYRQTLGQGPEFLTYFQNEAQLEKSRLLSDRFSAERPKGSFSTLEIQRTEQGDSAMYLCASSSTGIETQYFGPGTRLLVL.

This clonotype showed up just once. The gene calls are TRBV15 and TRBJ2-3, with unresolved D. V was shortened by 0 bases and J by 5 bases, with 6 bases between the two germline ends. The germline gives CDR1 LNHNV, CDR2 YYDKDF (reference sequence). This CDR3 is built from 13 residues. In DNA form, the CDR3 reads TGTGCCACCAGCAGAGATCAGCGAGATACGCAGTATTTT. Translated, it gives CATSRDQRDTQYF.

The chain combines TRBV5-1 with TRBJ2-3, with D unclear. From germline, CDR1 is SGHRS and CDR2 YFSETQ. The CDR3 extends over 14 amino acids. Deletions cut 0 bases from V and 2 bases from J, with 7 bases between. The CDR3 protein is CASSLDAATDTQYF. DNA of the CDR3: TGCGCCAGCAGCTTGGATGCCGCCACAGATACGCAGTATTTT.

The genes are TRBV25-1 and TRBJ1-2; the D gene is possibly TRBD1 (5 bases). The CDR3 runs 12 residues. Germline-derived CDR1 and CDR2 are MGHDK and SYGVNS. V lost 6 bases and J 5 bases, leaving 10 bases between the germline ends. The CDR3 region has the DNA TGTGCCAGCAGCGGCTCAGGGTATGGCTACACCTTC. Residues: CASSGSGYGYTF.

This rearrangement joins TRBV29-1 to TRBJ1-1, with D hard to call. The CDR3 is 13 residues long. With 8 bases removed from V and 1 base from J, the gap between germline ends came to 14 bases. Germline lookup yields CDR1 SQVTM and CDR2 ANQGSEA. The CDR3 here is CSSDEGGNTEAFF. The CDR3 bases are TGCAGCTCTGATGAGGGTGGGAACACTGAAGCTTTCTTT.

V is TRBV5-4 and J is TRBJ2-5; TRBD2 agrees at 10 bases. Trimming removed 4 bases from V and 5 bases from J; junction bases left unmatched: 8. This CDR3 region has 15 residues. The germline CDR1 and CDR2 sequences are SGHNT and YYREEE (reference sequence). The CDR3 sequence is CASSPSGRARETQYF. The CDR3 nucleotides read TGTGCCAGCAGCCCCAGCGGGAGGGCCCGCGAGACCCAGTACTTC.

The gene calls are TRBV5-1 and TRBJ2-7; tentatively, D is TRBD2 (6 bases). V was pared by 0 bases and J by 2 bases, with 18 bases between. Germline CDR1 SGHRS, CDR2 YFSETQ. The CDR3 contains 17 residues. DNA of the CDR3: TGCGCCAGCAGCTTGGCCGCGGGGAGCGGACTAACCTACGAGCAGTACTTC. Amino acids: CASSLAAGSGLTYEQYF.

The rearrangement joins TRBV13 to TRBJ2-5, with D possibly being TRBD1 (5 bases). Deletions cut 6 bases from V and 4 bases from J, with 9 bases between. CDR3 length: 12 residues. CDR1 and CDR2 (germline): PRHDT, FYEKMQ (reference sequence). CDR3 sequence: CASRRQGETQYF. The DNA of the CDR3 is TGTGCCAGCAGAAGGCAGGGAGAGACCCAGTACTTC.

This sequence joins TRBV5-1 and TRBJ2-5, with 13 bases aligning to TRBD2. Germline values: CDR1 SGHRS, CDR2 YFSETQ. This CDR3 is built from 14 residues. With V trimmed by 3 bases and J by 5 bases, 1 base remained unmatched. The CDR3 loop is CASSWTSGSETQYF. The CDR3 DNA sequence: TGCGCCAGCAGCTGGACTAGCGGGAGCGAGACCCAGTACTTC.

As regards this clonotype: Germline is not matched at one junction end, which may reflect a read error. The CDR3 nucleotides are TGCGCCAGCAGAATAGCGGGAGGCTCCCACGAGCAGTACTTC. Amino acid sequence: CASRIAGGSHEQYF. The J gene is TRBJ2-7, the V gene TRBV5-1, with 10 bases fitting TRBD2. CDR1 and CDR2 (germline): SGHRS, YFSETQ. The CDR3 has 14 amino acids.

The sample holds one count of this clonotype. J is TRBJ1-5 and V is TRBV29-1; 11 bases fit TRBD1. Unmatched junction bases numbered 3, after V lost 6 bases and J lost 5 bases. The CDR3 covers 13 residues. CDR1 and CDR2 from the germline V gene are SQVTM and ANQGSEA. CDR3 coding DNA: TGCAGCGTGGGGACAGGGGGAGATCAGCCCCAGCATTTT. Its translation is CSVGTGGDQPQHF.

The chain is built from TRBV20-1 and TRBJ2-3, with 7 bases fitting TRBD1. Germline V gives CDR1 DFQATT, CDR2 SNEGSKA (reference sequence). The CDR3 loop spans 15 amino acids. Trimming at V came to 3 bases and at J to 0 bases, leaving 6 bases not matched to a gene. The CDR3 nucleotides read TGCAGTGCTAGTAAAGGGGGCGGAAGCACAGATACGCAGTATTTT. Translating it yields CSASKGGGSTDTQYF.

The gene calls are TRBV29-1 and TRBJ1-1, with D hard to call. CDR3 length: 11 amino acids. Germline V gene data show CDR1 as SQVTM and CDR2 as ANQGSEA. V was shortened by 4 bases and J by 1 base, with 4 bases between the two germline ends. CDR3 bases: TGCAGCGTTGCACAGAACACTGAAGCTTTCTTT. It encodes CSVAQNTEAFF. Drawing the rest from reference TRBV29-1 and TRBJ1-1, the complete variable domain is SAVISQKPSRDICQRGTSLTIQCQVDSQVTMMFWYRQQPGQSLTLIATANQGSEATYESGFVIDKFPISRPNLTFSTLTVSNMSPEDSSIYLCSVAQNTEAFFGQGTRLTVV.

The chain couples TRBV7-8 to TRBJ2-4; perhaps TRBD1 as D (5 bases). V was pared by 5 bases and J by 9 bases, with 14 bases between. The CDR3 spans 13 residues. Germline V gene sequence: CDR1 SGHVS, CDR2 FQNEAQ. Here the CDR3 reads CASSGPRVPIQYF. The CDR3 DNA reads TGTGCCAGCAGCGGCCCCAGGGTTCCCATTCAGTACTTC. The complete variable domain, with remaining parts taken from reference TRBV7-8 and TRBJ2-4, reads GAGVSQSPRYKVAKRGQDVALRCDPISGHVSLFWYQQALGQGPEFLTYFQNEAQLDKSGLPSDRFFAERPEGSVSTLKIQRTQQEDSAVYLCASSGPRVPIQYFGAGTRLSVL.

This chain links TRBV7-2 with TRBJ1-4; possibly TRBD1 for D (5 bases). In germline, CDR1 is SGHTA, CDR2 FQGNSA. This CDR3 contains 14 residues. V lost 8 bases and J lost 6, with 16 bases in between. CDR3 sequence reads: CASSLRQGDEKLFF. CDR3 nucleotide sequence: TGTGCCAGCTCCCTAAGGCAGGGTGATGAAAAACTGTTTTTT. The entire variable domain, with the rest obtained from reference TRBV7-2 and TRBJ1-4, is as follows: GAGVSQSPSNKVTEKGKDVELRCDPISGHTALYWYRQSLGQGLEFLIYFQGNSAPDKSGLPSDRFSAERTGGSVSTLTIQRTQQEDSAVYLCASSLRQGDEKLFFGSGTQLSVL.

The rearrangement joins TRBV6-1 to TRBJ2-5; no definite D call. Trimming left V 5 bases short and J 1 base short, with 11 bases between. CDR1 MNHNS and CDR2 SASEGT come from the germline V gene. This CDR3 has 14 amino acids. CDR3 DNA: TGTGCCAGCAGTCCCCGGCTTACCCAAGAGACCCAGTACTTC. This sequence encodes CASSPRLTQETQYF.

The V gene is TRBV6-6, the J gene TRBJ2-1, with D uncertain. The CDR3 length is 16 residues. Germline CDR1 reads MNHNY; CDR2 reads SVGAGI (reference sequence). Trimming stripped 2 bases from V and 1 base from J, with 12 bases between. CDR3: CASSYGPSRSYNEQFF. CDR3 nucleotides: TGTGCCAGCAGTTACGGTCCATCTAGATCCTACAATGAGCAGTTCTTC.

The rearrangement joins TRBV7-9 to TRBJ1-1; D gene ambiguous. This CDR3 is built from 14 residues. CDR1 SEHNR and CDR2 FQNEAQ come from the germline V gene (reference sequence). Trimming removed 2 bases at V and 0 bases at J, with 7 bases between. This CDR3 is CASSLLGMNTEAFF. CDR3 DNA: TGTGCCAGCAGCTTACTGGGGATGAACACTGAAGCTTTCTTT.

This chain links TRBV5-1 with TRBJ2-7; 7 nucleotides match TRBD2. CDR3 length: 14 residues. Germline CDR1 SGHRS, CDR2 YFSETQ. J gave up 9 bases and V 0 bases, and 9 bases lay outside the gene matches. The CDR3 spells CASSLVPSGAGQYF. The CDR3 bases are TGCGCCAGCAGCTTGGTGCCTAGCGGAGCAGGGCAGTACTTC.

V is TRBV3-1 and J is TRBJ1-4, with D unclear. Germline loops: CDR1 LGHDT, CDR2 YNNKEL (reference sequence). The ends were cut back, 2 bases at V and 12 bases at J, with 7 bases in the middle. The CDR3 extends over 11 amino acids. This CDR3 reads CASSQLDQLFF. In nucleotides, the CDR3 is TGTGCCAGCAGCCAACTGGACCAACTGTTTTTT.

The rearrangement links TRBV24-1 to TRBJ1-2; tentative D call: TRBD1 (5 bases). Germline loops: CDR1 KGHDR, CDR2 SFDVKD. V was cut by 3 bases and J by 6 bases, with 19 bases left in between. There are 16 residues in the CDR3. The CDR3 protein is CATSDGPGTLVDGYTF. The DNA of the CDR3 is TGTGCCACCAGTGATGGTCCCGGGACTCTGGTGGATGGCTACACCTTC.

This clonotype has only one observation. CDR3 bases: TGTGCCAGCAGCCGGACTAGCGGGACATTGGTGAATGAGCAGTTCTTC. Its translation is CASSRTSGTLVNEQFF. The rearrangement links TRBV9 to TRBJ2-1; 12 positions match TRBD2. The junction had 9 bases not matched to a gene; V was cut back by 4 bases and J by 7 bases. CDR1 and CDR2 (germline): SGDLS, YYNGEE. The CDR3 spans 16 residues.

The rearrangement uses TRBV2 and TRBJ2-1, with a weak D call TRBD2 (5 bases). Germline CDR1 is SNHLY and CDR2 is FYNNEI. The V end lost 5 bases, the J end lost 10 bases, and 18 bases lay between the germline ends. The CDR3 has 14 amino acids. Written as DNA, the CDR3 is TGTGCCAGCAGTCCGAACTCTAAGCGGAAAGAGCAGTTCTTC. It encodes CASSPNSKRKEQFF.